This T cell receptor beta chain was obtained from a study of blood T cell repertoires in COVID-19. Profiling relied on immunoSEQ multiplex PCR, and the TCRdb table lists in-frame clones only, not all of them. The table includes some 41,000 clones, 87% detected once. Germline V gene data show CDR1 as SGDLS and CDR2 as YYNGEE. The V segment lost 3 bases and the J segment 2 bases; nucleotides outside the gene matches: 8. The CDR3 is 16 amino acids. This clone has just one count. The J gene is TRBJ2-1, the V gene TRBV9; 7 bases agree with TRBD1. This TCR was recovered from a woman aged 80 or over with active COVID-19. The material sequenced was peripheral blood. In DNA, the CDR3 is TGTGCCAGCAGCGACGGGCGACAGGGCGCCTACAATGAGCAGTTCTTC. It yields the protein CASSDGRQGAYNEQFF.